Below are 21 T cell receptor beta chains sequenced from a single sample in a study of CD8 T cells in ankylosing spondylitis. Using its own MiXCR run on the 5' RACE reads, TCRdb lists one record per CDR3 protein. Here the sample spans 250,000 to 400,000 distinct CDR3 sequences, 11% being singletons. Input material: blood, either unsorted or a sorted T cell fraction (not recorded which). The receptor source for this set is a female donor with ankylosing spondylitis or in good health (not recorded which).

This clonotype was seen ten or more times. CDR3 coding DNA: TGCAGTGCTAGAGATTGGAGACTAGCGGGGGGTGGAGAGACCCAGTACTTC. Translating gives CSARDWRLAGGGETQYF. V and J are TRBV20-1 and TRBJ2-5; 13 bases line up with TRBD2. Germline V gene data show CDR1 as DFQATT and CDR2 as SNEGSKA (reference sequence). The junction had 8 bases not matched to a gene; V was cut back by 0 bases and J by 4 bases. CDR3 length equals 17 residues.

The chain employs TRBV11-3 and TRBJ2-1; 11 nucleotides line up with TRBD2. Germline loops: CDR1 SGHNT, CDR2 YENEEA. This CDR3 contains 18 residues. V lost 5 bases, J lost 9 bases, and 18 bases stayed unmatched. CDR3 protein: CASSLFPPTSGSLREQFF. The DNA of the CDR3 is TGTGCCAGCAGCCTGTTCCCCCCTACTAGCGGGAGCCTTCGTGAGCAGTTCTTC.

This clonotype was picked up a small number of times. The CDR3 DNA follows: TGTGCCAGCAGCCTGAGGGCAATCGGGACACGGATAGATACGCAGTATTTT. It translates to CASSLRAIGTRIDTQYF. The chain couples TRBV7-2 to TRBJ2-3; maybe TRBD1 (6 bases). The CDR3 is 17 residues long. V was clipped by 5 bases and J by 5 bases, with 23 bases between them. Germline loops: CDR1 SGHTA, CDR2 FQGNSA.

The chain employs TRBV5-1 and TRBJ1-1; 7 bases align to TRBD1. Germline CDR1 and CDR2: SGHRS and YFSETQ. V shed 1 base and J 2 bases; nucleotides not matched to a gene: 11. The length of the CDR3 is 17 residues. Written as DNA, the CDR3 is TGCGCCAGCAGCTTGAGGGGGCGGGGGGCGGTCAACACTGAAGCTTTCTTT. Its protein is CASSLRGRGAVNTEAFF.

This clonotype was counted only a few times. The chain couples TRBV29-1 to TRBJ2-3, with D maybe TRBD2 (5 bases). This CDR3 has 16 amino acids. Per the germline V gene, CDR1 is SQVTM and CDR2 is ANQGSEA. The V and J ends lost 8 bases and 0 bases respectively, with 21 bases between them. The CDR3 sequence is CSPRPGSPFSTDTQYF. The CDR3 nucleotides are TGCAGCCCTCGCCCGGGGTCCCCCTTTAGCACAGATACGCAGTATTTT.

This clonotype was counted ten times or more. The genes are TRBV12-3 or TRBV12-4 and TRBJ1-1, with 9 bases lining up with TRBD1. V dropped 5 bases and J dropped 5; count of bases not matched to a gene: 15. The CDR3 covers 17 residues. CDR3 DNA: TGTGCCAGCAGTCCCTACGGGACAGGGTTGAAGGGTACTGAAGCTTTCTTT. Its translation: CASSPYGTGLKGTEAFF.

This clonotype was picked up many times. The DNA for the CDR3 is TGTGCCACCAGCAGAGATCAAAGGGGGCCCCAGCATTTT. Its protein is CATSRDQRGPQHF. This chain links TRBV15 with TRBJ1-5, with D possibly being TRBD1 (5 bases). Germline V gene lookup returns CDR1 LNHNV and CDR2 YYDKDF (reference sequence). V lost 0 bases and J 9 bases, leaving 9 bases between the germline ends. The CDR3 consists of 13 residues. The full variable domain, rest sourced from reference TRBV15 and TRBJ1-5, is DAMVIQNPRYQVTQFGKPVTLSCSQTLNHNVMYWYQQKSSQAPKLLFHYYDKDFNNEADTPDNFQSRRPNTSFCFLDIRSPGLGDTAMYLCATSRDQRGPQHFGDGTRLSIL.

The sample holds many counts of this clonotype. The chain joins TRBV27 to TRBJ1-6; 7 bases are shared with TRBD1. The CDR3 spans 15 residues. Germline CDR1 reads MNHEY; CDR2 reads SMNVEV (reference sequence). The trim removed 4 bases at V and 3 bases at J, leaving 3 bases unmatched. This CDR3 reads CASSSWDSYNSPLHF. CDR3 nucleotide sequence: TGTGCCAGCAGTTCGTGGGACAGCTATAATTCACCCCTCCACTTT.

Many counts were recorded for this clonotype. J is TRBJ2-3 and V is TRBV27, with D unresolved. Trimming stripped 10 bases from V and 4 bases from J, with 15 bases between. Germline CDR1 and CDR2: MNHEY and SMNVEV (reference sequence). The CDR3 runs 13 residues. CDR3 bases: TGTGCCACCACAAGATGGGGTGCAGATACGCAGTATTTT. It specifies CATTRWGADTQYF.

A note on this clonotype: A read error may explain this, as a much larger clone is one base away. The chain couples TRBV28 to TRBJ2-2, with D unclear. The CDR3 extends over 13 amino acids. Trimming removed 3 bases from V and 3 bases from J, with 5 bases in between. Germline lookup yields CDR1 MDHEN and CDR2 SYDVKM. The CDR3 DNA sequence: TGTGCCAGCAGTTTTGGAGACACCGGGGAGCTGTTTTTT. Translated: CASSFGDTGELFF.

This clonotype was counted at least ten times. The J gene is TRBJ2-1, the V gene TRBV7-8, with 8 bases that match TRBD2. J lost 4 bases, V lost 5 bases, and 7 bases had no gene match. This CDR3 has 15 amino acids. Germline CDR1 and CDR2: SGHVS and FQNEAQ. CDR3 in DNA: TGTGCCAGCAGCGGAGCGGGAGTCCCTTACAATGAGCAGTTCTTC. As protein: CASSGAGVPYNEQFF.

This clonotype has just a few counts. The chain is built from TRBV18 and TRBJ2-7; 7 bases line up with TRBD2. The CDR3 sequence is 15 residues long. V lost 3 bases, J lost 6 bases, and 11 bases stayed unmatched. The germline V gene has CDR1 KGHSH and CDR2 LQKENI. CDR3 protein: CASSPLVAGEAEQYF. In nucleotides, the CDR3 is TGTGCCAGCTCACCCCTGGTGGCGGGGGAGGCCGAGCAGTACTTC.

The rearrangement uses TRBV19 and TRBJ1-1, with a possible D match to TRBD1 (5 bases). V was trimmed by 5 bases and J by 6 bases, leaving 22 bases between them. Germline CDR1 reads LNHDA; CDR2 reads SQIVND (reference sequence). CDR3 length: 16 amino acids. The CDR3 loop is CASSPPQGTMHAEAFF. The DNA for the CDR3 is TGTGCCAGTAGTCCCCCGCAGGGTACTATGCACGCTGAAGCTTTCTTT.

The sample holds many counts of this clonotype. V is TRBV4-2 and J is TRBJ2-5, with unresolved D. The V end was cut by 2 bases, the J end by 4 bases, with 2 bases between. CDR3 length: 11 residues. Germline-derived CDR1 and CDR2 are LGHNA and YNFKEQ. CDR3 region: CASSQRETQYF. The CDR3 DNA is TGTGCCAGCAGCCAACGAGAGACCCAGTACTTC.

This sequence joins TRBV14 and TRBJ1-6; D uncertain. This CDR3 is built from 17 residues. Germline CDR1 and CDR2: SGHDN and FVKESK. V was pared by 3 bases and J by 7 bases, with 19 bases between. CDR3 nucleotides: TGTGCCAGCAGCCAGCCACCCACGGCCGGTGGAAATTCACCCCTCCACTTT. Protein product: CASSQPPTAGGNSPLHF.

This sequence joins TRBV18 and TRBJ1-1; possibly TRBD1 for D (5 bases). The V end was cut by 2 bases, the J end by 10 bases, with 14 bases between. CDR3 length: 13 residues. Germline V gives CDR1 KGHSH, CDR2 LQKENI. CDR3 nucleotide sequence: TGTGCCAGCTCACCAGGATCGGGGCAGCGAGCTTTCTTT. Amino acids: CASSPGSGQRAFF.

In DNA, the CDR3 is TGTGCCAGCAGTGAATCGGTTGACAGGGGGCGGGAGCCCCAGCATTTT. Amino acid sequence: CASSESVDRGREPQHF. The rearrangement joins TRBV6-1 to TRBJ1-5, with TRBD1 matching over 10 bases. This CDR3 region has 16 residues. Germline CDR1 reads MNHNS; CDR2 reads SASEGT. Trimming removed 2 bases from V and 8 bases from J; junction bases left unmatched: 9.

The V call is TRBV9, the J call TRBJ2-7; 10 bases align to TRBD1. The length of the CDR3 is 16 residues. The junction had 9 bases not matched to a gene; V was cut back by 4 bases and J by 2 bases. The germline gives CDR1 SGDLS, CDR2 YYNGEE. CDR3 coding DNA: TGTGCCAGCAGCCCCAATACCGGGACAGGGGCCTACGAGCAGTACTTC. Translated: CASSPNTGTGAYEQYF.

This clonotype was recorded many times. The chain couples TRBV4-2 to TRBJ2-7, with 7 bases matching TRBD2. The CDR3 is 15 amino acids. Germline values: CDR1 LGHNA, CDR2 YNFKEQ. The V gene end was trimmed by 4 bases and the J gene end by 5 bases; junction bases not matched to a gene: 11. CDR3: CASSPSGREYNEQYF. The CDR3 DNA reads as TGTGCCAGCAGCCCAAGCGGGCGGGAGTACAACGAGCAGTACTTC.

This clonotype was counted only a few times. CDR3 sequence: CASSLLRETSGANVLTF. For the CDR3, the DNA is TGTGCCAGCAGCTTACTCCGGGAGACCTCTGGGGCCAACGTCCTGACTTTC. This chain connects TRBV5-5 to TRBJ2-6, with D possibly being TRBD2 (6 bases). From germline, CDR1 is SGHKS and CDR2 YYEKEE (reference sequence). This CDR3 region has 17 residues. The V end was cut by 2 bases, the J end by 0 bases, with 12 bases between. The variable domain in full, completed from reference TRBV5-5 and TRBJ2-6, reads DAGVTQSPTHLIKTRGQQVTLRCSPISGHKSVSWYQQVLGQGPQFIFQYYEKEERGRGNFPDRFSARQFPNYSSELNVNALLLGDSALYLCASSLLRETSGANVLTFGAGSRLTVL.

The sample holds a few counts of this clonotype. This chain uses TRBV15 with TRBJ2-1; possibly TRBD1 for D (6 bases). The V and J ends lost 0 bases and 7 bases respectively, with 10 bases between them. From germline, CDR1 is LNHNV and CDR2 YYDKDF (reference sequence). This CDR3 is 14 amino acids long. CDR3 loop: CATSRDGGLNEQFF. The CDR3 DNA follows: TGTGCCACCAGCAGAGATGGGGGCCTAAATGAGCAGTTCTTC.